This entry describes one T cell receptor beta chain. Its antigen is unidentified. The data originate from a study of early T cells in non-severe SARS-CoV-2 infection. Study information: Investigators sequenced bulk RNA drawn from unsorted whole blood, and chains remained unpaired. Study findings and constraints: The matching step, a VDJdb search, favored anti-spike CD8 responses and missed private and CD4 specificities.

V trimming: 5 bases; J trimming: 4 bases; junction bases outside the gene matches: 7. This CDR3 region has 14 residues. Individually, cDNA molecules had unique molecular identifiers attached to them. TCRdb redid the calling of the 5' RACE reads with MiXCR, one entry per CDR3 protein. The sample includes around 37,000 distinct CDR3 sequences, approximately 8.9% of them seen just once. This chain links TRBV12-3 or TRBV12-4 with TRBJ2-5; 7 nucleotides match TRBD2. This TCR came from an adult who was a healthcare worker with PCR-confirmed SARS-CoV-2 infection or an uninfected control (not recorded which). The sample was whole blood. CDR3 nucleotide sequence: TGTGCCAGCAGTCCCTGGACTAGTCGAGAGACCCAGTACTTC. This gives the protein CASSPWTSRETQYF.